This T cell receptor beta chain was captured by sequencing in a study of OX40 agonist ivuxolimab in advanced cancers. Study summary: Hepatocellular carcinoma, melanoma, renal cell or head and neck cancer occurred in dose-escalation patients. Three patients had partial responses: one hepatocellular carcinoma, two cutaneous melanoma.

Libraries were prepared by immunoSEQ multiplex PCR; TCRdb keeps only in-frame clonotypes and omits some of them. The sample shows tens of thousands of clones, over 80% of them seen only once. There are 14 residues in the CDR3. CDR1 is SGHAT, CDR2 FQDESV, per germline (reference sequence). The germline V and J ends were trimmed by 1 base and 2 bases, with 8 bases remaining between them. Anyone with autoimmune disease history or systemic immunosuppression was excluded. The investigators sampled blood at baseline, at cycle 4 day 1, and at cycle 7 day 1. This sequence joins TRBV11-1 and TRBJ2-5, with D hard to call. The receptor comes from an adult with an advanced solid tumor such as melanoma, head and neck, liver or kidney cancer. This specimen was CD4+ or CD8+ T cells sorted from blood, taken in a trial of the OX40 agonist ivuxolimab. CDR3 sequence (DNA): TGTGCCAGCAGCTTAGGTACAGAACAAGAGACCCAGTACTTC. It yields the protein CASSLGTEQETQYF.